The clone carrying this T cell receptor (beta chain) was seen just once. The data belong to a study of blood T cell repertoires in COVID-19. The overall study: COVID-19 samples, acute and convalescent, were from the United States, Italy and Spain.

The germline CDR1 and CDR2 sequences are MNHNS and SASEGT. The CDR3 spans 15 residues. V lost 3 bases and J lost 1; bases outside the gene matches: 3. Original data processing: By means of reference gene primer amplification, nucleated cell counts were estimated. The repertoire was sequenced with immunoSEQ multiplex PCR; TCRdb's copy has only in-frame clones and lacks some. The V and J calls and clone size are taken from that table; D and trimming were inferred from the DNA. The data show just under 350,000 clones, 83% seen once. The TCR comes from a man younger than 45 with active or convalescent COVID-19. The chain joins TRBV6-1 to TRBJ2-5; 9 positions agree with TRBD1. The sample was peripheral blood. The CDR3 nucleotides are TGTGCCAGCAGTGATAACAGGGGGCCCCAAGAGACCCAGTACTTC. This encodes CASSDNRGPQETQYF.